Sequencing of this T cell receptor (beta chain) was carried out in a study of blood T cell repertoires in COVID-19. Looking at the study overall: Specimens from acute and convalescent COVID-19 originated in the United States, Italy and Spain. T cells, B-cell-depleted T cells, or PBMCs provided the cDNA or gDNA that served as material.

This CDR3 has 14 amino acids. Looked up from germline, CDR1 is SGHRS and CDR2 is YFSETQ. V lost 0 bases to trimming and J lost 2 bases; unmatched junction nucleotides: 1. Source study methods: Estimation of nucleated cell counts relied on the amplification of reference gene primers. The data were produced by immunoSEQ multiplex PCR, yet TCRdb's version contains in-frame clones alone and is incomplete. Clone size and the V and J calls come from that table; the DNA yielded D and trimming. Of approximately 250,000 clones in the sample, around nine tenths were seen once. To note about this clone: The sample holds other DNA sequences that translate to the same CDR3.

While infection was still active, Seattle patients were enrolled and then followed longitudinally. The sample was peripheral blood. This TCR was recovered from an older woman with COVID-19, enrolled during active disease. The V call is TRBV5-1, the J call TRBJ2-5; 7 bases line up with TRBD1. The CDR3 DNA follows: TGCGCCAGCAGCTTGGGGGACAGTCAAGAGACCCAGTACTTC. Translating gives CASSLGDSQETQYF.